This TCR beta chain comes out of a study of naive and memory T cell subsets. Regarding the study as a whole: TCR abundance followed a power law differing between naive and memory subsets. Activation and differentiation may alter RNA-based TCR counts. In naive cells, over 85% of TCR sequences were seen only once.

Germline V CDR1 and CDR2: LGHDT, YNNKEL (reference sequence). Losses at the gene ends were 4 bases for V and 4 bases for J; bases not matched to a gene: 8. The CDR3 is 17 amino acids. To note about this clonotype: Its antigen remains unidentified.

Both TRBC1 and TRBC2 were covered by a beta constant-region primer of two equimolar oligonucleotides. The ligated cDNA underwent four PCR rounds using SP2 and nested alpha and beta constant-region primers. TCRdb independently ran MiXCR on the UMI-ligation and nested PCR reads; one entry per CDR3 protein. The sample lists around 110,000 distinct CDR3 sequences; 30% to 45% were seen once. Cells stained for CD3, CD4, CD8, CD45RA, CD27 and viability were sorted into four CD45RA/CD27 subsets. The chain uses TRBV3-1 and TRBJ2-3, with TRBD2 matching over 13 bases. Material for sequencing was central memory CD4+ T cells from blood. The receptor's source is a human donor in good health. CDR3 sequence reads: CASSRRTSGSMADTQYF. In DNA form, the CDR3 reads TGTGCCAGCAGCCGACGGACTAGCGGGAGTATGGCAGATACGCAGTATTTT.